This T cell receptor (beta chain) was obtained from a study of cytomegalovirus exposure and HLA in healthy donors. Looking at the study overall: The roughly 110 validation repertoires were produced on the same platform as the roughly 720 repertoires of the first cohort. This was reported in a later analysis.

The assay was immunoSEQ multiplex PCR, and TCRdb's table has in-frame clones only and misses some. Among approximately 150,000 clones, approximately 86% were seen once, and the ten largest hold 2% to 3%. This clone was seen once. The antigen is unknown. General observations from the study: Cytomegalovirus-associated TCR beta chains were listed, numbering some 150. There were a few CMV-associated chains whose specificity for CMV antigens was confirmed in vitro. Most TCR sequences showed up rarely, but some public TCRs showed up in many donors.

The CDR3 loop spans 18 amino acids. V was clipped by 0 bases and J by 3 bases; unmatched bases: 4. Germline V gene lookup returns CDR1 SGDLS and CDR2 YYNGEE. J is TRBJ2-3 and V is TRBV9, with TRBD2 matching over 16 bases. This receptor was obtained from a man aged 18 to 35 in good health and CMV-seropositive. Sequencing was carried out using PBMCs. This CDR3 is CASSVGGLAGGPTDTQYF. The CDR3, as DNA: TGTGCCAGCAGCGTAGGGGGACTAGCGGGAGGGCCTACAGATACGCAGTATTTT. The variable domain in full, completed from reference TRBV9 and TRBJ2-3, reads DSGVTQTPKHLITATGQRVTLRCSPRSGDLSVYWYQQSLDQGLQFLIQYYNGEERAKGNILERFSAQQFPDLHSELNLSSLELGDSALYFCASSVGGLAGGPTDTQYFGPGTRLTVL.